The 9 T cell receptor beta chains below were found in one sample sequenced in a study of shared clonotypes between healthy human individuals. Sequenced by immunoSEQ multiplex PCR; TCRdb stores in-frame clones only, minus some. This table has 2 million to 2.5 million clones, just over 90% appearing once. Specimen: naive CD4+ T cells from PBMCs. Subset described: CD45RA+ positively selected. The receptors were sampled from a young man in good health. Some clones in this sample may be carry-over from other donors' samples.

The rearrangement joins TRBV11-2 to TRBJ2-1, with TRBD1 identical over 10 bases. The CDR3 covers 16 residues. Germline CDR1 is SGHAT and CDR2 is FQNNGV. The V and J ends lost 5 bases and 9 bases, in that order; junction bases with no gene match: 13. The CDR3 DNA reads TGTGCCAGCAGCAGAGTCCGAGACAGGGGGCAGGGTGAGCAGTTCTTC. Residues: CASSRVRDRGQGEQFF.

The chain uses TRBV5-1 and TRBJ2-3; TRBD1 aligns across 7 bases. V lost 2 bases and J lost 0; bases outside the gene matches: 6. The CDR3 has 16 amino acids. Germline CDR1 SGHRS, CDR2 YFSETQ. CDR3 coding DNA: TGCGCCAGCAGCTTCCCCTTACAGGGGAGCACAGATACGCAGTATTTT. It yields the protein CASSFPLQGSTDTQYF. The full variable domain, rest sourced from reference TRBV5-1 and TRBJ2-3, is KAGVTQTPRYLIKTRGQQVTLSCSPISGHRSVSWYQQTPGQGLQFLFEYFSETQRNKGNFPGRFSGRQFSNSRSEMNVSTLELGDSALYLCASSFPLQGSTDTQYFGPGTRLTVL.

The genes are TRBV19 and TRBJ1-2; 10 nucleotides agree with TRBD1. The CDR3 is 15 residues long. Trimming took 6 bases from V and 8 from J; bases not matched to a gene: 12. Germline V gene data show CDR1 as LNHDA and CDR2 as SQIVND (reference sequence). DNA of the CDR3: TGTGCCAGTAGCCGGTTTACGGCGGGACAGGGGGGCTACACCTTC. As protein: CASSRFTAGQGGYTF.

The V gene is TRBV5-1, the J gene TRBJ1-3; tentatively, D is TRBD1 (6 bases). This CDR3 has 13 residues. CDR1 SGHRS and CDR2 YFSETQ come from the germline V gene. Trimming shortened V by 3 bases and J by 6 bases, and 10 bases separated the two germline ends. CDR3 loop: CASSYGQSNTIYF. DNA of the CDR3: TGCGCCAGCAGCTACGGACAGTCAAACACCATATATTTT.

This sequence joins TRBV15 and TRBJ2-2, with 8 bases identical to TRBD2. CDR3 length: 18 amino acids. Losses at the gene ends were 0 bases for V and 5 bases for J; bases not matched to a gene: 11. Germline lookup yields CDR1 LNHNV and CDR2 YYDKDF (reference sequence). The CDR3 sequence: CATSRDGRGRRGTGELFF. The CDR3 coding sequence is TGTGCCACCAGCAGAGATGGACGCGGGAGGAGGGGGACCGGGGAGCTGTTTTTT.

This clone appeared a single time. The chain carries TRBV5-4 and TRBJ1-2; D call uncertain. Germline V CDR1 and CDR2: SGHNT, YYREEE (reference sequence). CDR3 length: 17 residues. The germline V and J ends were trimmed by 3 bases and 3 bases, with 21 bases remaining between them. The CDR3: CASSSPVGRRDYYGYTF. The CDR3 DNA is TGTGCCAGCAGCTCACCCGTCGGCAGACGAGACTACTATGGCTACACCTTC. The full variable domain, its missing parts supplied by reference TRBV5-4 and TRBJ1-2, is ETGVTQSPTHLIKTRGQQVTLRCSSQSGHNTVSWYQQALGQGPQFIFQYYREEENGRGNFPPRFSGLQFPNYSSELNVNALELDDSALYLCASSSPVGRRDYYGYTFGSGTRLTVV.

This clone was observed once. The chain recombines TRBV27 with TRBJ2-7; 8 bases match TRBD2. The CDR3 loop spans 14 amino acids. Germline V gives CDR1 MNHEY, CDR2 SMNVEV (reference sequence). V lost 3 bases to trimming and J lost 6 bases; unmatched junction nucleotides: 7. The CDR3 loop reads CASSLVREAGEQYF. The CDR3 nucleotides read TGTGCCAGCAGTTTGGTGCGGGAGGCCGGCGAGCAGTACTTC.

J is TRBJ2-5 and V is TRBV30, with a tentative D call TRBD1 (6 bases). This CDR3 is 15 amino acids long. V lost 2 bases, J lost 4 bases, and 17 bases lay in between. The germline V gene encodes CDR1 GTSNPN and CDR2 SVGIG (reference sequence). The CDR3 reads CAWSPGTWTGETQYF. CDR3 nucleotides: TGTGCCTGGAGTCCCGGGACATGGACGGGAGAGACCCAGTACTTC.

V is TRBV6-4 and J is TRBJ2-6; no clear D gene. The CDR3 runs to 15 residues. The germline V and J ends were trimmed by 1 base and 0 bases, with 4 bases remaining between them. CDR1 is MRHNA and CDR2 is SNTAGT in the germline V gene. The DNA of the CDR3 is TGTGCCAGCAGTGACTGGGGCTCTGGGGCCAACGTCCTGACTTTC. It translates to CASSDWGSGANVLTF.